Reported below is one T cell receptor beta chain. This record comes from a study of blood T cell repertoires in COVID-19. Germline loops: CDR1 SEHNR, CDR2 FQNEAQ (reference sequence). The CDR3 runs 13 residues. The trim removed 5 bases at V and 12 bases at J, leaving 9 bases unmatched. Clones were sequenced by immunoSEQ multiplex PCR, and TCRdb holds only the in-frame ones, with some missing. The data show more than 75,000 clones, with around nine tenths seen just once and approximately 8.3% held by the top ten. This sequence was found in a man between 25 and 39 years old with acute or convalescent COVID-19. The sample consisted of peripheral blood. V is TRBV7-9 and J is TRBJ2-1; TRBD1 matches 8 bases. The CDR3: CASSPRGPFRQFF. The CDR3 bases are TGTGCCAGCAGCCCCAGGGGGCCTTTTAGGCAGTTCTTC.